A selection of T cell receptor beta chains follows, all from one sample in a study of T cells in Graves' hyperthyroidism and ophthalmopathy. TCRdb used MiXCR to reprocess the multiplex PCR reads, holding one entry per CDR3 protein. The data show a few hundred thousand distinct CDR3 sequences, with about 16% seen just once and 2.5% to 4% held by the top ten. The sequenced sample was blood. All receptors derive from a woman aged 40 to 49 with Graves' ophthalmopathy. The CDR3 runs from the conserved cysteine through the conserved F or W. The order of the fields is CDR3 protein, CDR3 DNA, V gene, clone size, D gene, J gene. D genes are given only for firm matches. Clone size, where shown, is once, few, many, or a class for clones that have expanded.

CDR3aa: CASTRTGLTEAFF
CDR3nt: TGTGCCAGCACACGGACAGGGTTGACTGAAGCTTTCTTT
v_gene: TRBV6-2/TRBV6-3
abundance: few
d_gene: TRBD1
j_gene: TRBJ1-1

CDR3aa: CASSIRITYEQYF
CDR3nt: TGTGCCAGTAGTATACGCATTACCTACGAGCAGTACTTC
v_gene: TRBV19
abundance: -
d_gene: -
j_gene: TRBJ2-7

CDR3aa: CAYFIQGYTEAFF
CDR3nt: TGTGCCTATTTTATACAGGGGTATACTGAAGCTTTCTTT
v_gene: TRBV30
abundance: many
d_gene: TRBD1
j_gene: TRBJ1-1

CDR3aa: CASSPPGPYTDTQYF
CDR3nt: TGTGCCAGCAGCCCTCCGGGACCTTACACAGATACGCAGTATTTT
v_gene: TRBV11-2
abundance: many
d_gene: -
j_gene: TRBJ2-3

CDR3aa: CASSHRASTDTQYF
CDR3nt: TGCGCCAGCAGCCATCGTGCTAGCACAGATACGCAGTATTTT
v_gene: TRBV5-1
abundance: many
d_gene: -
j_gene: TRBJ2-3

CDR3aa: CASSSRDRLKEQYF
CDR3nt: TGTGCCAGCAGCTCCCGGGACAGGTTGAAAGAGCAGTACTTC
v_gene: TRBV5-5
abundance: many
d_gene: TRBD1
j_gene: TRBJ2-7

CDR3aa: CSARVGSYNSPLHF
CDR3nt: TGCAGTGCTAGGGTGGGCTCCTATAATTCACCCCTCCACTTT
v_gene: TRBV20-1
abundance: -
d_gene: -
j_gene: TRBJ1-6

CDR3aa: CASSDSSGLTYEQYF
CDR3nt: TGTGCCAGCAGTGATTCTAGCGGGTTAACCTACGAGCAGTACTTC
v_gene: TRBV2
abundance: -
d_gene: TRBD2
j_gene: TRBJ2-7

CDR3aa: CSASPGPDETQYF
CDR3nt: TGCAGTGCTAGTCCAGGACCTGACGAGACCCAGTACTTC
v_gene: TRBV20-1
abundance: many
d_gene: -
j_gene: TRBJ2-5

CDR3aa: CASSIRPGGVYGYTF
CDR3nt: TGTGCCAGCAGCATCAGACCCGGAGGAGTTTATGGCTACACCTTC
v_gene: TRBV11-2
abundance: few
d_gene: -
j_gene: TRBJ1-2

CDR3aa: CASSPRLAGDIGELFF
CDR3nt: TGTGCCAGCAGTCCCAGACTAGCGGGAGATATCGGGGAGCTGTTTTTT
v_gene: TRBV27
abundance: few
d_gene: TRBD2
j_gene: TRBJ2-2

CDR3aa: CASSLTGGGNEQFF
CDR3nt: TGTGCCAGCAGTTTAACAGGGGGAGGAAATGAGCAGTTCTTC
v_gene: TRBV12-3/TRBV12-4
abundance: many
d_gene: TRBD1
j_gene: TRBJ2-1

CDR3aa: CSARVLQGLLTDTQYF
CDR3nt: TGCAGTGCTAGAGTACTTCAGGGACTGCTCACAGATACGCAGTATTTT
v_gene: TRBV20-1
abundance: many
d_gene: -
j_gene: TRBJ2-3

CDR3aa: CASRQRSCNEQFF
CDR3nt: TGTGCCAGCAGACAGCGTAGTTGCAATGAGCAGTTCTTC
v_gene: TRBV28
abundance: few
d_gene: -
j_gene: TRBJ2-1

CDR3aa: CASSWGQKNTEAFF
CDR3nt: TGTGCCAGCAGCTGGGGACAGAAGAACACTGAAGCTTTCTTT
v_gene: TRBV7-9
abundance: many
d_gene: TRBD1
j_gene: TRBJ1-1

CDR3aa: CASSQRYGYTF
CDR3nt: TGTGCCAGCAGTCAAAGATATGGCTACACCTTC
v_gene: TRBV28
abundance: many
d_gene: -
j_gene: TRBJ1-2

CDR3aa: CAISTLNKPGQKNYGYTF
CDR3nt: TGTGCCATCTCGACCTTGAATAAACCGGGACAGAAGAACTATGGCTACACCTTC
v_gene: TRBV10-3
abundance: many
d_gene: TRBD1
j_gene: TRBJ1-2

CDR3aa: CSARNPPGTSGFDNSYEQYF
CDR3nt: TGCAGTGCTAGAAATCCTCCAGGAACTAGCGGGTTTGATAACTCCTACGAGCAGTACTTC
v_gene: TRBV20-1
abundance: many
d_gene: TRBD2
j_gene: TRBJ2-7

CDR3aa: CASSLGAGYSYEQYF
CDR3nt: TGCGCCAGCAGCTTGGGAGCGGGATACTCTTACGAGCAGTACTTC
v_gene: TRBV5-1
abundance: many
d_gene: TRBD2
j_gene: TRBJ2-7

CDR3aa: CSARWLADTDTQYF
CDR3nt: TGCAGTGCTAGATGGCTAGCGGACACAGATACGCAGTATTTT
v_gene: TRBV20-1
abundance: few
d_gene: TRBD2
j_gene: TRBJ2-3

CDR3aa: CASSLWSTGDGGYTF
CDR3nt: TGTGCCAGCAGTTTATGGTCGACAGGGGACGGAGGCTACACCTTC
v_gene: TRBV27
abundance: many
d_gene: TRBD1
j_gene: TRBJ1-2

CDR3aa: CASSQDEDLYNEQFF
CDR3nt: TGTGCCAGCAGCCAAGATGAGGATTTATACAATGAGCAGTTCTTC
v_gene: TRBV3-1
abundance: many
d_gene: -
j_gene: TRBJ2-1

CDR3aa: CASSSGQNQPQHF
CDR3nt: TGCGCCAGCAGCTCCGGACAGAATCAGCCCCAGCATTTT
v_gene: TRBV5-1
abundance: few
d_gene: -
j_gene: TRBJ1-5

CDR3aa: CACLRGSSGYTF
CDR3nt: TGTGCCTGCCTAAGGGGAAGCTCTGGCTACACCTTC
v_gene: TRBV30
abundance: few
d_gene: -
j_gene: TRBJ1-2

CDR3aa: CASSQEESTSGYYEQYF
CDR3nt: TGTGCCAGCAGCCAGGAGGAGTCCACTAGCGGATACTACGAGCAGTACTTC
v_gene: TRBV4-2
abundance: few
d_gene: TRBD2
j_gene: TRBJ2-7

CDR3aa: CASSLGLLLNEKLFF
CDR3nt: TGCGCCAGCAGCTTGGGACTGTTACTGAATGAAAAACTGTTTTTT
v_gene: TRBV5-1
abundance: -
d_gene: -
j_gene: TRBJ1-4

CDR3aa: CASSSSAGVTGELFF
CDR3nt: TGTGCCAGCAGTTCATCCGCGGGAGTCACCGGGGAGCTGTTTTTT
v_gene: TRBV27
abundance: -
d_gene: TRBD2
j_gene: TRBJ2-2

CDR3aa: CASSLVMMGGGGTEAFF
CDR3nt: TGCGCCAGCAGCTTGGTAATGATGGGGGGCGGGGGCACTGAAGCTTTCTTT
v_gene: TRBV5-1
abundance: many
d_gene: -
j_gene: TRBJ1-1

CDR3aa: CSGRVGGEQYF
CDR3nt: TGCAGTGGTCGCGTCGGGGGTGAGCAGTACTTC
v_gene: TRBV20-1
abundance: -
d_gene: -
j_gene: TRBJ2-7

CDR3aa: CASSLVRGSQPSGANVLTF
CDR3nt: TGTGCCAGCAGCCTTGTCAGGGGATCCCAGCCCTCTGGGGCCAACGTCCTGACTTTC
v_gene: TRBV28
abundance: many
d_gene: -
j_gene: TRBJ2-6

CDR3aa: CASSEVQPTVFF
CDR3nt: TGTGCCAGCAGTGAAGTACAGCCTACGGTCTTCTTT
v_gene: TRBV6-1
abundance: -
d_gene: -
j_gene: TRBJ1-1

CDR3aa: CASSIGNTGELFF
CDR3nt: TGTGCCAGTAGTATCGGGAACACCGGGGAGCTGTTTTTT
v_gene: TRBV19
abundance: few
d_gene: -
j_gene: TRBJ2-2

CDR3aa: CASSAEGQSAQPQHF
CDR3nt: TGCGCCAGCAGCGCGGAGGGACAGTCGGCTCAGCCCCAGCATTTT
v_gene: TRBV5-1
abundance: -
d_gene: TRBD1
j_gene: TRBJ1-5

CDR3aa: CASRPRLAGATRGIQYF
CDR3nt: TGTGCCAGCAGACCAAGACTAGCGGGAGCGACTCGGGGAATTCAGTACTTC
v_gene: TRBV6-1
abundance: few
d_gene: TRBD2
j_gene: TRBJ2-4

CDR3aa: CASSSSAETQYF
CDR3nt: TGTGCCAGCAGCTCTAGTGCGGAGACCCAGTACTTC
v_gene: TRBV7-2
abundance: many
d_gene: -
j_gene: TRBJ2-5